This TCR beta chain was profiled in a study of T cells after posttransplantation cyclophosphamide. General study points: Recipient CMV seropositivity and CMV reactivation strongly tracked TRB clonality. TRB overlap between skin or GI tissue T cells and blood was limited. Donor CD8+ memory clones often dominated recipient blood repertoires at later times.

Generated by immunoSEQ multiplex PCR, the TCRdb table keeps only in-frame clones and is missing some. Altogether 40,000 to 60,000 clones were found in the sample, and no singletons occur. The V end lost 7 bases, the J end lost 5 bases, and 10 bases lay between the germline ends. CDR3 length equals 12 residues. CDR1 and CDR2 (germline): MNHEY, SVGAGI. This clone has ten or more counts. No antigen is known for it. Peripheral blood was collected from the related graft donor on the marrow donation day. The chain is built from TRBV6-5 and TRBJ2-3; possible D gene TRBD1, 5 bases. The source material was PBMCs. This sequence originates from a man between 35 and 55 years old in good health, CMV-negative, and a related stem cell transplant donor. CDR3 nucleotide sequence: TGTGCCAGCAAGGCAGGGCAAGATACGCAGTATTTT. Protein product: CASKAGQDTQYF.